This TCR beta chain appears in the sequencing data of a study of blood T cells in healthy people across ages. V was shortened by 2 bases and J by 0 bases, with 17 bases between the two germline ends. This CDR3 region has 17 residues. CDR1 is DFQATT, CDR2 SNEGSKA, per germline (reference sequence). The authors ran a second PCR of about 7 to 11 cycles using a sample-barcoded 5' primer and a J-beta primer mix. Every single cDNA molecule received a tag from a template-switch adaptor with 12 random nucleotides. Each CDR3 protein is one row after TCRdb ran MiXCR on the 5' RACE reads. The table includes fewer than 650,000 distinct CDR3 sequences, approximately 26% detected once. The same specimen was also included in a second study, on T cells of mothers and their children.

Sequencing was done on a sample of blood. The sequence came from a boy aged 2 to 9 in good health. The J gene is TRBJ1-3, the V gene TRBV20-1; D might be TRBD1 (6 bases). The CDR3 reads CSARSFQGSYSGNTIYF. Here the CDR3 DNA reads TGCAGTGCTAGATCTTTTCAGGGGTCATACTCTGGAAACACCATATATTTT.